The present T cell receptor beta chain was sequenced within a study of T cell clones after liver transplantation. Study overall: Immunosuppression withdrawal was tried within 2 years after liver transplantation in this trial. HCV positivity affected three of eight recipients; the rest lacked autoimmune or viral indications. Third-party-reactive TCRbeta sequences from pre-transplant mixed lymphocyte reactions served as antigen-independent comparators. Findings of the study overall: The donor-reactive repertoire was only partly measurable in a couple of subjects, lacking donor cells.

Germline V CDR1 and CDR2: SGDLS, YYNGEE. V shed 3 bases and J shed 0 bases, with 12 bases lying between them. The CDR3 is 16 residues long. Notes on this clone: Its antigen is not identified.

Generated by immunoSEQ multiplex PCR, the TCRdb table keeps only in-frame clones and is missing some. The sample shows about 75,000 clones, 80% to 85% of them seen only once. This chain uses TRBV9 with TRBJ1-4; D is unresolved. The sequence was collected from a human patient who received a liver transplant. The graft donor may have contributed some T cells. The sequences come from CD4+ T cells from blood, collected around 50 months after liver transplant. The CDR3 reads CASSGGPVATNEKLFF. CDR3 DNA sequence: TGTGCCAGCAGCGGAGGCCCGGTGGCAACTAATGAAAAACTGTTTTTT.